The T cell receptor beta chain described here comes from a study of long-term antiretroviral therapy in people with HIV. General study points: Patients on ART gained diversity, which nonetheless stayed below transplant donor controls. Among HIV repertoires, CDR3 length ranges were narrower than those of controls.

In the case of this clone: Its antigen is currently unknown.

They ran version v3.0 of the immunoSEQ assay at survey level. The repertoire was sequenced with immunoSEQ multiplex PCR; TCRdb's copy has only in-frame clones and lacks some. This table has 32,000 or so clones, 70% to 80% appearing once. Germline values: CDR1 SGHTS, CDR2 YDEGEE. The CDR3 sequence is 15 residues long. V shed 0 bases and J shed 7 bases, with 11 bases lying between them. The sequences come from unsorted PBMCs, collected 2 years after starting antiretroviral therapy. This receptor was taken from a woman in her fifties or sixties with HIV. The chain has TRBV5-8 and TRBJ2-6, with D possibly TRBD2 on 6 matching bases. CDR3 loop: CASSLAAGFANVLTF. The CDR3 DNA reads TGTGCCAGCAGCTTGGCCGCGGGGTTCGCCAACGTCCTGACTTTC.